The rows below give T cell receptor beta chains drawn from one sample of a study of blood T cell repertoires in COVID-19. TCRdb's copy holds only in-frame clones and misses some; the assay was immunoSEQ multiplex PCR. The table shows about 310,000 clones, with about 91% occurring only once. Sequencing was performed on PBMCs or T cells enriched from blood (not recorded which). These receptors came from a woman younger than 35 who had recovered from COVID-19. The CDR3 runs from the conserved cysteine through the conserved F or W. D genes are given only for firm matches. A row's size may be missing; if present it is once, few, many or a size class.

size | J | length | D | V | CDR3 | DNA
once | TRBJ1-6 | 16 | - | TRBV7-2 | CASSLVVSSYNSPLHF | TGTGCCAGCAGCTTAGTCGTTAGCTCCTATAATTCACCCCTCCACTTT
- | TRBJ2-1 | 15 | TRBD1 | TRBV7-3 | CASSPDRGQHNEQFF | TGTGCCAGCAGCCCAGACAGGGGGCAACACAATGAGCAGTTCTTC
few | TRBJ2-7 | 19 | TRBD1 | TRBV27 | CASSSPHLRDREGDYEQYF | TGTGCCAGCAGTTCACCCCACCTAAGGGACAGGGAGGGGGACTACGAGCAGTACTTC
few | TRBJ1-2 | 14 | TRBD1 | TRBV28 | CASSLLQGAGGYTF | TGTGCCAGCAGTTTATTGCAGGGGGCAGGGGGCTACACCTTC
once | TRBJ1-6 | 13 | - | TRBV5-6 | CASSFGAGSPLHF | TGTGCCAGCAGCTTTGGAGCGGGGTCACCCCTCCACTTT
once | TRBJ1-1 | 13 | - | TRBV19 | CASSTQGGTEAFF | TGTGCCAGTAGTACCCAGGGAGGCACTGAAGCTTTCTTT
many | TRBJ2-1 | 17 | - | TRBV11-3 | CASSLGVGTDSYNEQFF | TGTGCCAGCAGCTTAGGAGTCGGAACAGACTCCTACAATGAGCAGTTCTTC
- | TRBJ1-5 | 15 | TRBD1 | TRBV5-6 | CASSFGTGGRQPQHF | TGTGCCAGCAGCTTCGGGACAGGGGGACGGCAGCCCCAGCATTTT
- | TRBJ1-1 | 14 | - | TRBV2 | CASSEDSTNTEAFF | TGTGCCAGCAGCGAGGACAGCACGAACACTGAAGCTTTCTTT
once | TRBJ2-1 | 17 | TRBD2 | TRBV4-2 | CASSQESSGRNYNEQFF | TGTGCCAGCAGCCAAGAATCTAGCGGGAGGAATTACAATGAGCAGTTCTTC
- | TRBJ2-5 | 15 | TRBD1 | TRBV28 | CASSFRPRQGMTQYF | TGTGCCAGCAGTTTTCGCCCGCGACAGGGCATGACCCAGTACTTC
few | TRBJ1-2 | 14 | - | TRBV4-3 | CASRQDRTNYGYTF | TGCGCCAGCAGACAAGACAGGACTAACTATGGCTACACCTTC
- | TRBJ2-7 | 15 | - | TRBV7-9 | CASSLGSASKYEQYF | TGTGCCAGCAGCTTGGGATCAGCTAGCAAGTACGAGCAGTACTTC
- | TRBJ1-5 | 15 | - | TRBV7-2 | CASSLALAGNQPQHF | TGTGCCAGCAGCTTAGCATTGGCAGGCAATCAGCCCCAGCATTTT
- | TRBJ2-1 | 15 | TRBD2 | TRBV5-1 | CASSFTGGPRNEQFF | TGCGCCAGCAGCTTCACGGGGGGGCCCCGCAATGAGCAGTTCTTC